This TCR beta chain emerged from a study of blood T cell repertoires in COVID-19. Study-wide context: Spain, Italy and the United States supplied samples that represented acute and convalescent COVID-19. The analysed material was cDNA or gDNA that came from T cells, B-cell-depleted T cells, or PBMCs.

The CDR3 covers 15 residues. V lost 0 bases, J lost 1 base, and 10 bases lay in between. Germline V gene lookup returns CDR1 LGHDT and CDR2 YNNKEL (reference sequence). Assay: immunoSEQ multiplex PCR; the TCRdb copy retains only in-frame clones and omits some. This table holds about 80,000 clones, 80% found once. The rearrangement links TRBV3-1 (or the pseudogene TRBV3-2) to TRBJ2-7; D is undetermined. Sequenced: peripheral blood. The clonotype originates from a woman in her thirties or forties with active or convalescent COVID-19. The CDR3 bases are TGTGCCAGCAGCCAAGATTTAAGCCATTCCTACGAGCAGTACTTC. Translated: CASSQDLSHSYEQYF.